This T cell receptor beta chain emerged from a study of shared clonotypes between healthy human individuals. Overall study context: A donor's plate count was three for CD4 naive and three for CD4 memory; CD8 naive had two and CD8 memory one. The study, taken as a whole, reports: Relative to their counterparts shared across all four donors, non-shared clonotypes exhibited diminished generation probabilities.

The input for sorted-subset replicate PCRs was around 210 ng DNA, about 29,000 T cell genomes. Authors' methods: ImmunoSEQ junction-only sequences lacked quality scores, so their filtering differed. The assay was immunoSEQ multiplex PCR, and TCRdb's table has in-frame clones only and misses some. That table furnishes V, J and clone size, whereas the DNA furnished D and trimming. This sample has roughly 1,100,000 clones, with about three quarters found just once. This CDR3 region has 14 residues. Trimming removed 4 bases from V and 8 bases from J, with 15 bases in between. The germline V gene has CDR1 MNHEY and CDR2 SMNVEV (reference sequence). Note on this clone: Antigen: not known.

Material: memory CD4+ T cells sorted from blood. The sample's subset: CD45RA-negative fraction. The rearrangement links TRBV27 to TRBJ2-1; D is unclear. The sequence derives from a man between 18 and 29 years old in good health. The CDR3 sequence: CASSSRLVRDEQFF. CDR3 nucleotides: TGTGCCAGCAGTTCTAGGCTAGTACGGGATGAGCAGTTCTTC.